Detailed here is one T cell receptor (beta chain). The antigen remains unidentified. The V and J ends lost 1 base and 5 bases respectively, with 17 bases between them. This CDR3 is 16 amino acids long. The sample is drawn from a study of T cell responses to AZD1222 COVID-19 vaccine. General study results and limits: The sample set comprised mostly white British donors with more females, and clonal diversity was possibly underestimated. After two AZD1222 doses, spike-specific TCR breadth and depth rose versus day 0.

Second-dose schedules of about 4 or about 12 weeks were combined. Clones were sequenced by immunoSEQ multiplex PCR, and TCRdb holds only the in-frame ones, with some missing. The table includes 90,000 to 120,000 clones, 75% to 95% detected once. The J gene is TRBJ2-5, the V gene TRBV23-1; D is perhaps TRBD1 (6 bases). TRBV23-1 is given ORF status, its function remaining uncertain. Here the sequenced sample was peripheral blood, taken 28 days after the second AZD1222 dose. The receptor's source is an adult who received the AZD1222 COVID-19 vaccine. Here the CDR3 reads CASSQCPRDTGETQYF. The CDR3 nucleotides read TGCGCCAGCAGTCAATGCCCCAGGGACACTGGGGAGACCCAGTACTTC.